These 10 T cell receptor beta chains share one sample of origin, sequenced in a study of Graves' ophthalmopathy and Graves' hyperthyroidism. RNA served as the template for amplifying TCR beta CDR3 regions. RT-PCR was first run with HTBI primers, then multiplex PCR in a second round. MiXCR, applied by TCRdb to the multiplex PCR reads, yields one record per CDR3 protein. The sample has approximately 160,000 distinct CDR3 sequences; 37% are singletons. Sequenced material: peripheral blood. These TCRs come from a middle-aged woman with Graves' ophthalmopathy.

This CDR3 is CASSFSRRDTAQYF. The CDR3 DNA is TGTGCCAGCAGTTTTTCTAGGAGAGACACGGCCCAGTACTTC. V gene TRBV12-3 or TRBV12-4 combines with J gene TRBJ2-5; D gene uncertain. This CDR3 contains 14 residues. V shed 3 bases and J shed 9 bases, with 17 bases lying between them.

This clonotype was recorded a few times. The genes are TRBV6-1 and TRBJ2-5; 8 bases fit TRBD1. The germline V gene encodes CDR1 MNHNS and CDR2 SASEGT. After removal of 0 bases from V and 2 bases from J, the junction contained 2 bases not matched to a gene. This CDR3 region has 15 residues. The CDR3 DNA sequence: TGTGCCAGCAGTGAAGCCGGACAGGGTCAAGAGACCCAGTACTTC. Its translation is CASSEAGQGQETQYF.

This clonotype was detected many times. The chain employs TRBV29-1 and TRBJ1-6, with a tentative D call TRBD1 (5 bases). The germline gives CDR1 SQVTM, CDR2 ANQGSEA. There are 14 residues in the CDR3. Trimming removed 8 bases from V and 5 bases from J, with 16 bases in between. The CDR3 here is CSYRRDGHNSPLHF. The CDR3 DNA is TGCAGCTATCGCCGGGACGGGCATAATTCACCCCTCCACTTT.

This clonotype showed up many times. The V gene is TRBV6-5, the J gene TRBJ2-5; maybe TRBD1 (6 bases). The ends were cut back, 4 bases at V and 3 bases at J, with 9 bases in the middle. There are 13 residues in the CDR3. The germline CDR1 and CDR2 sequences are MNHEY and SVGAGI. The CDR3 nucleotides are TGTGCCAGCAGTTGGGACACGAAAGAGACCCAGTACTTC. This translates into CASSWDTKETQYF.

The table lists this clonotype with many counts. The rearrangement links TRBV12-3 or TRBV12-4 to TRBJ2-5, with 9 positions matching TRBD2. This CDR3 has 15 residues. Unmatched junction bases numbered 7, after V lost 6 bases and J lost 2 bases. The CDR3 reads CASRKAGGFQETQYF. CDR3 coding DNA: TGTGCCAGCAGGAAAGCGGGGGGTTTTCAAGAGACCCAGTACTTC.

This clonotype was picked up many times. This chain joins TRBV7-8 and TRBJ1-2; no reliable D call. This CDR3 spans 14 amino acids. V gave up 5 bases and J gave up 0 bases, with 10 bases separating them. Germline V lookup: CDR1 SGHVS, CDR2 FQNEAQ. CDR3 in DNA: TGTGCCAGCAGCCAAGGAGGCTCTAACTATGGCTACACCTTC. Translated: CASSQGGSNYGYTF. The variable domain in full, with the rest retrieved from reference TRBV7-8 and TRBJ1-2, is GAGVSQSPRYKVAKRGQDVALRCDPISGHVSLFWYQQALGQGPEFLTYFQNEAQLDKSGLPSDRFFAERPEGSVSTLKIQRTQQEDSAVYLCASSQGGSNYGYTFGSGTRLTVV.

The rearrangement uses TRBV6-5 and TRBJ2-7; TRBD1 or TRBD2 may be the D gene (5 bases each). Trimming removed 0 bases from V and 3 bases from J, with 9 bases in between. CDR3 length: 14 amino acids. Germline CDR1 and CDR2: MNHEY and SVGAGI. CDR3 protein: CASSYSTEGYEQYF. The CDR3 coding sequence is TGTGCCAGCAGTTACTCGACAGAGGGCTACGAGCAGTACTTC.

This clonotype has a count of ten or more. The chain carries TRBV20-1 and TRBJ1-5, with D possibly TRBD1 on 5 matching bases. The CDR3 extends over 15 amino acids. Germline CDR1 and CDR2: DFQATT and SNEGSKA (reference sequence). V dropped 6 bases and J dropped 1 base, with 16 bases sitting between them. This CDR3 is CSAATGGRSNQPQHF. In DNA, the CDR3 is TGCAGTGCCGCTACGGGGGGTCGGAGCAATCAGCCCCAGCATTTT.

V usage is TRBV12-3 or TRBV12-4 and J usage is TRBJ1-1; the D gene is possibly TRBD1 (5 bases). V dropped 2 bases and J dropped 6 bases, with 7 bases sitting between them. This CDR3 is 12 amino acids long. CDR3 sequence reads: CASSLWGSEAFF. The CDR3 nucleotides read TGTGCCAGCAGTTTATGGGGCTCTGAAGCTTTCTTT.

This clonotype showed up just a few times. J is TRBJ1-1 and V is TRBV30; no clear D gene. V lost 0 bases and J 0 bases, leaving 11 bases between the germline ends. The CDR3 is 15 amino acids. The germline gives CDR1 GTSNPN, CDR2 SVGIG (reference sequence). The chain's CDR3 is CAWSVLLDLNTEAFF. CDR3 DNA: TGTGCCTGGAGTGTACTTCTAGACCTGAACACTGAAGCTTTCTTT.